This TCR beta chain emerged from a study of blood T cell repertoires in COVID-19. Turning to the study itself: Italy, Spain and the United States were the sources of the convalescent and acute COVID-19 samples. T cells, B-cell-depleted T cells, or PBMCs supplied cDNA or gDNA.

In the study's own analysis: For nucleated cells, counts were estimated from reference gene primer amplification. The data were produced by immunoSEQ multiplex PCR, yet TCRdb's version contains in-frame clones alone and is incomplete. The V and J calls and clone size are taken from that table; D and trimming were inferred from the DNA. This table holds just over 35,000 clones, more than 80% found once. With 3 bases removed from V and 6 bases from J, the gap between germline ends came to 19 bases. The CDR3 length is 16 residues. Germline V gene data show CDR1 as KGHSH and CDR2 as LQKENI. What was sequenced was peripheral blood. This clonotype originated in a human donor in a cohort sampled during active or convalescent COVID-19. The donor label of this sample is uncertain. The chain recombines TRBV18 with TRBJ2-3; maybe TRBD2 (7 bases). In DNA form, the CDR3 reads TGTGCCAGCTCACCCGGCCCGAAACAGGGAGGGGATACGCAGTATTTT. Its protein product is CASSPGPKQGGDTQYF.